The source of this T cell receptor beta chain is a study of blood T cell repertoires in COVID-19. Study background: Spain, Italy and the United States supplied samples that represented acute and convalescent COVID-19.

TCRdb's table, derived via immunoSEQ multiplex PCR, lists solely in-frame clones and lacks some. The repertoire consists of about 94,000 clones, with 70% to 90% occurring once and the leading ten covering approximately 7%. The CDR3 sequence is 12 residues long. Germline V gene data show CDR1 as MNHEY and CDR2 as SVGEGT. V was cut by 6 bases and J by 8 bases, with 11 bases left in between. This receptor was obtained from a human donor with acute or convalescent COVID-19. The donor label of this sample is uncertain. This chain links TRBV6-2 or TRBV6-3 with TRBJ2-1, with D unresolved. The specimen sequenced was peripheral blood. The CDR3 is CASSQTRDEQFF. The CDR3 DNA is TGTGCCAGCAGCCAAACCCGAGATGAGCAGTTCTTC.